What follows are 5 T cell receptor beta chains derived from one specimen sequenced in a study of beta chain features in type 1 diabetes. Isolated RNA was reverse transcribed in full, so expressed TCRB transcripts were sequenced. TCRdb keeps only in-frame clones here, not all; method: immunoSEQ multiplex PCR. The profile shows fewer than 400,000 clones, roughly 8% of them singletons. The sample was central memory CD4+ T cells from blood. The receptors were gathered from a woman younger than 35 in good health.

The sample holds a few counts of this clone. The gene calls are TRBV6-5 and TRBJ2-7, with 8 bases identical to TRBD1. The CDR3 extends over 15 amino acids. J lost 5 bases, V lost 2 bases, and 8 bases had no gene match. CDR1 is MNHEY, CDR2 SVGAGI, per germline. Here the CDR3 DNA reads TGTGCCAGCAGTTACAAGTGGGACAGGTACCACGAGCAGTACTTC. Amino acid sequence: CASSYKWDRYHEQYF.

This clone was recorded a few times. This chain connects TRBV4-3 to TRBJ2-5; D perhaps matches TRBD2 (5 bases). The CDR3 spans 13 residues. Trimming pared 1 base from V and 5 bases from J, leaving 8 bases between. In germline, CDR1 is LGHNA, CDR2 YSLEER. The CDR3 here is CASSQVPGETQYF. The CDR3 nucleotides read TGCGCCAGCAGCCAAGTCCCGGGGGAGACCCAGTACTTC.

V is TRBV7-9 and J is TRBJ1-1; unclear D gene. Germline CDR1 SEHNR, CDR2 FQNEAQ (reference sequence). V gave up 5 bases and J gave up 6 bases, with 10 bases separating them. There are 12 residues in the CDR3. In DNA, the CDR3 is TGTGCCAGCAGCCTGAATTCGGCTGAAGCTTTCTTT. This sequence encodes CASSLNSAEAFF.

The CDR3 loop reads CASSVQGYNEQFF. As DNA, the CDR3 is TGTGCCAGCAGCGTACAAGGCTACAATGAGCAGTTCTTC. The chain links TRBV11-2 to TRBJ2-1; the D is unclear. This CDR3 spans 13 amino acids. Germline V CDR1 and CDR2: SGHAT, FQNNGV. Trimming pared 5 bases from V and 3 bases from J, leaving 8 bases between.

This CDR3 reads CASSAPGPDTQYF. The CDR3 DNA sequence: TGTGCCAGCAGCGCCCCTGGGCCAGATACGCAGTATTTT. The J gene is TRBJ2-3, the V gene TRBV5-4, with D hard to call. Germline V CDR1 and CDR2: SGHNT, YYREEE (reference sequence). CDR3 size: 13 residues. Trimming cost V 4 bases and J 4 bases, with 10 bases left between them.